Listed below are T cell receptor beta chains from one sample, sequenced in a study of regulatory T cells in long-lasting Graves disease. TCRdb itself ran the multiplex PCR reads through MiXCR, one entry per CDR3 protein. The sample has about 500,000 distinct CDR3 sequences, roughly 17% seen once. These data were likewise used in another study, on T cells in Graves' hyperthyroidism and ophthalmopathy.

This material consisted of peripheral blood mononuclear cells (PBMCs), taken at new diagnosis, from a patient treated with antithyroid drugs. Every receptor here comes from a man aged 35 to 55 with Graves disease. The CDR3 runs from the conserved cysteine through the conserved F or W. Each record gives: V gene, J gene, D gene, clone size, CDR3 protein, CDR3 DNA. A D gene is named only where the DNA matches it firmly. The size field is filled for only some rows; it gives once, few, many or a size class.

v_call: TRBV12-5; j_call: TRBJ1-2; d_call: .; clone_size: .; cdr3_aa: CASGLGTAQVPLNYGYTF; cdr3_nt: TGTGCTAGTGGTTTGGGGACAGCTCAAGTACCGTTAAACTATGGCTACACCTTC
v_call: TRBV18; j_call: TRBJ2-7; d_call: .; clone_size: many; cdr3_aa: CASSPWSDPAYEQYF; cdr3_nt: TGTGCCAGCTCACCATGGTCGGATCCAGCCTACGAGCAGTACTTC
v_call: TRBV28; j_call: TRBJ2-3; d_call: .; clone_size: many; cdr3_aa: CAIGGLTSTDTQYF; cdr3_nt: TGTGCCATCGGTGGGCTAACTAGCACAGATACGCAGTATTTT
v_call: TRBV6-5; j_call: TRBJ1-1; d_call: TRBD1; clone_size: many; cdr3_aa: CASSYTKTGGVDEAFF; cdr3_nt: TGTGCCAGCAGTTACACTAAGACAGGGGGCGTCGATGAAGCTTTCTTT
v_call: TRBV7-8; j_call: TRBJ2-5; d_call: .; clone_size: many; cdr3_aa: CASSLYRQRQTQYF; cdr3_nt: TGTGCCAGCAGCTTATATCGGCAGCGCCAGACCCAGTACTTC
v_call: TRBV28; j_call: TRBJ1-1; d_call: TRBD1; clone_size: .; cdr3_aa: CASSRRQGRTEAFF; cdr3_nt: TGTGCCAGCAGCCGGCGACAGGGGAGGACTGAAGCTTTCTTT
v_call: TRBV20-1; j_call: TRBJ1-4; d_call: .; clone_size: few; cdr3_aa: CSARDWPLSNEKLFF; cdr3_nt: TGCAGTGCTAGAGATTGGCCGTTGTCTAATGAAAAACTGTTTTTT
v_call: TRBV3-1; j_call: TRBJ2-7; d_call: TRBD2; clone_size: many; cdr3_aa: CASSQVLAGTSYEQYF; cdr3_nt: TGTGCCAGCAGCCAGGTTCTAGCGGGGACCTCCTACGAGCAGTACTTC
v_call: TRBV5-1; j_call: TRBJ2-1; d_call: .; clone_size: few; cdr3_aa: CASSLEEGDEQFF; cdr3_nt: TGCGCCAGCAGCTTGGAGGAGGGGGATGAGCAGTTCTTC
v_call: TRBV5-1; j_call: TRBJ2-2; d_call: TRBD2; clone_size: many; cdr3_aa: CASSLGLAGSGTGELFF; cdr3_nt: TGCGCCAGCAGCTTAGGACTAGCGGGATCGGGCACCGGGGAGCTGTTTTTT
v_call: TRBV6-2/TRBV6-3; j_call: TRBJ2-1; d_call: TRBD1; clone_size: many; cdr3_aa: CASSSGTGAYTEQFF; cdr3_nt: TGTGCCAGCAGTTCCGGGACAGGGGCCTACACTGAGCAGTTCTTC
v_call: TRBV7-3; j_call: TRBJ2-1; d_call: TRBD2; clone_size: .; cdr3_aa: CASSSRTSGRVSYNEQFF; cdr3_nt: TGTGCCAGCAGCTCAAGGACTAGCGGGAGGGTCTCCTACAATGAGCAGTTCTTC
v_call: TRBV20-1; j_call: TRBJ2-3; d_call: .; clone_size: many; cdr3_aa: CSAASGGNTDTQYF; cdr3_nt: TGCAGTGCCGCCTCGGGCGGGAACACAGATACGCAGTATTTT
v_call: TRBV6-1; j_call: TRBJ1-6; d_call: .; clone_size: many; cdr3_aa: CASSVRQAHNSPLHF; cdr3_nt: TGTGCCAGCAGTGTTCGACAGGCCCATAATTCACCCCTCCACTTT
v_call: TRBV2; j_call: TRBJ2-1; d_call: .; clone_size: many; cdr3_aa: CASKSFEGSGSSYNEQFF; cdr3_nt: TGTGCCAGCAAATCTTTCGAGGGATCGGGTAGCTCCTACAATGAGCAGTTCTTC
v_call: TRBV5-1; j_call: TRBJ2-1; d_call: TRBD1; clone_size: many; cdr3_aa: CASSLRWTGFSYNEQFF; cdr3_nt: TGTGCCAGCAGCTTGCGGTGGACAGGGTTCTCCTACAATGAGCAGTTCTTC
v_call: TRBV2; j_call: TRBJ1-2; d_call: .; clone_size: .; cdr3_aa: CASSEVPGRDGYTF; cdr3_nt: TGTGCCAGCAGTGAAGTTCCAGGGCGGGATGGCTACACCTTC
v_call: TRBV19; j_call: TRBJ2-1; d_call: .; clone_size: .; cdr3_aa: CASSIDFTSYNEQFF; cdr3_nt: TGTGCCAGTAGTATAGATTTTACCAGCTACAATGAGCAGTTCTTC
v_call: TRBV28; j_call: TRBJ1-5; d_call: .; clone_size: many; cdr3_aa: CASSPHNSNQPQHF; cdr3_nt: TGTGCCAGCAGTCCCCATAATAGCAATCAGCCCCAGCATTTT
v_call: TRBV27; j_call: TRBJ2-1; d_call: .; clone_size: many; cdr3_aa: CASSSWGAYNEQFF; cdr3_nt: TGTGCCAGCAGTTCTTGGGGGGCCTACAATGAGCAGTTCTTC
v_call: TRBV5-1; j_call: TRBJ1-1; d_call: TRBD1; clone_size: many; cdr3_aa: CASRTGQGAYLDTEAFF; cdr3_nt: TGCGCCAGCAGAACGGGACAGGGGGCGTATTTGGACACTGAAGCTTTCTTT
v_call: TRBV28; j_call: TRBJ1-1; d_call: .; clone_size: many; cdr3_aa: CASTPEYRKNTEAFF; cdr3_nt: TGTGCCAGCACCCCGGAGTACAGAAAGAACACTGAAGCTTTCTTT
v_call: TRBV2; j_call: TRBJ2-3; d_call: TRBD2; clone_size: many; cdr3_aa: CASRATGLAGARVNTQYF; cdr3_nt: TGTGCCAGCAGAGCTACGGGACTAGCGGGAGCAAGGGTGAATACGCAGTATTTT
v_call: TRBV11-3; j_call: TRBJ2-6; d_call: TRBD1; clone_size: few; cdr3_aa: CASSRGRGKSGANVLTF; cdr3_nt: TGTGCCAGCAGCCGTGGCAGGGGGAAATCTGGGGCCAACGTCCTGACTTTC
v_call: TRBV12-3/TRBV12-4; j_call: TRBJ2-7; d_call: TRBD2; clone_size: .; cdr3_aa: CASRGRLAGPSYEQYF; cdr3_nt: TGTGCCAGCAGAGGAAGACTAGCGGGACCCTCCTACGAGCAGTACTTC
v_call: TRBV2; j_call: TRBJ2-7; d_call: TRBD2; clone_size: many; cdr3_aa: CASSSSGRAYEQYF; cdr3_nt: TGTGCCAGCAGTTCTAGCGGGAGGGCCTACGAGCAGTACTTC
v_call: TRBV20-1; j_call: TRBJ1-2; d_call: TRBD1; clone_size: .; cdr3_aa: CSASRSSGWDRVYGYTF; cdr3_nt: TGCAGTGCTAGTAGGTCCTCGGGCTGGGACAGGGTCTATGGCTACACCTTC
v_call: TRBV5-1; j_call: TRBJ2-7; d_call: TRBD2; clone_size: few; cdr3_aa: CASSFTSGSPYEQYF; cdr3_nt: TGCGCCAGCAGCTTTACTAGCGGGTCTCCCTACGAGCAGTACTTC
v_call: TRBV6-5; j_call: TRBJ1-2; d_call: .; clone_size: few; cdr3_aa: CASSYSAGDGYTF; cdr3_nt: TGTGCCAGCAGTTACTCGGCGGGGGATGGCTACACCTTC
v_call: TRBV28; j_call: TRBJ1-1; d_call: .; clone_size: many; cdr3_aa: CASSFVEYTEAFF; cdr3_nt: TGTGCCAGCAGTTTTGTAGAGTACACTGAAGCTTTCTTT
v_call: TRBV3-1; j_call: TRBJ2-5; d_call: .; clone_size: many; cdr3_aa: CASSQIETQYF; cdr3_nt: TGTGCCAGCAGTCAAATCGAGACCCAGTACTTC
v_call: TRBV7-9; j_call: TRBJ2-7; d_call: TRBD1; clone_size: many; cdr3_aa: CASSLTQGANEQYF; cdr3_nt: TGTGCCAGCAGCTTAACCCAGGGGGCGAACGAGCAGTACTTC
v_call: TRBV27; j_call: TRBJ1-1; d_call: .; clone_size: many; cdr3_aa: CASSPSTGTEAFF; cdr3_nt: TGTGCCAGCAGTCCTAGCACAGGGACTGAAGCTTTCTTT
v_call: TRBV6-1; j_call: TRBJ2-4; d_call: .; clone_size: .; cdr3_aa: CASSEAPVGRGGSKNIQYF; cdr3_nt: TGTGCCAGCAGTGAAGCGCCGGTGGGAAGGGGGGGGTCCAAAAACATTCAGTACTTC
v_call: TRBV12-3/TRBV12-4; j_call: TRBJ2-1; d_call: TRBD2; clone_size: many; cdr3_aa: CASTPSSGSSEQFF; cdr3_nt: TGTGCCAGCACCCCTTCTAGCGGGAGTAGTGAGCAGTTCTTC
v_call: TRBV19; j_call: TRBJ1-1; d_call: TRBD1; clone_size: .; cdr3_aa: CATRTGAYTEAFF; cdr3_nt: TGTGCCACAAGGACAGGGGCCTACACTGAAGCTTTCTTT